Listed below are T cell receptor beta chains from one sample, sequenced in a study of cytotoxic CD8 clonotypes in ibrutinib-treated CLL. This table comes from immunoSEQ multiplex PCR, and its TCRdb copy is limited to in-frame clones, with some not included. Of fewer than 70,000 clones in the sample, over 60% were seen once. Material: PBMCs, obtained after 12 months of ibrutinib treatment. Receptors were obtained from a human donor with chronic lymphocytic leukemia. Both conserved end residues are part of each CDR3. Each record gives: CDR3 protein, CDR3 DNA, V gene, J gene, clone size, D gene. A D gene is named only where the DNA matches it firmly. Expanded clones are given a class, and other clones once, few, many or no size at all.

CASTGTSGRVGELFF	TGTGCCAGCACGGGGACTAGCGGGAGGGTCGGGGAGCTGTTTTTT	TRBV28	TRBJ2-2	-	TRBD2
CASSAGGSVEQYF	TGTGCCAGCAGCGCGGGGGGTTCGGTAGAGCAGTACTTC	TRBV5-5	TRBJ2-7	-	TRBD2
CASTRTGLVAGELFF	TGTGCCAGCACCCGAACCGGACTCGTTGCCGGGGAGCTGTTTTTT	TRBV6-6	TRBJ2-2	-	-
CASSLDRERSYEQYF	TGTGCCAGCAGCTTGGATCGGGAGAGGTCCTACGAGCAGTACTTC	TRBV5-6	TRBJ2-7	-	-
CASSEDQGLAGPHSYEQYF	TGTGCCAGCAGTGAAGACCAAGGACTAGCGGGACCCCACTCCTACGAGCAGTACTTC	TRBV2	TRBJ2-7	-	TRBD2
CAGWTPVYEQYF	TGTGCCGGTTGGACGCCCGTCTACGAGCAGTACTTC	TRBV21-1	TRBJ2-7	-	-
CASSDQQETQYF	TGTGCCAGCAGCGATCAGCAGGAGACCCAGTACTTC	TRBV7-9	TRBJ2-5	-	-
CASSFRTGSGEQYF	TGTGCCAGCAGCTTCCGGACAGGGAGTGGCGAGCAGTACTTC	TRBV9	TRBJ2-7	-	TRBD1
CAISDLHEQFF	TGTGCCATCAGTGATCTCCATGAGCAGTTCTTC	TRBV10-3	TRBJ2-1	few	-
CASSVTGSSYEQYF	TGTGCCAGCAGTGTGACAGGGAGCTCCTACGAGCAGTACTTC	TRBV6-6	TRBJ2-7	-	TRBD1
CASSLDSGRRNEQFF	TGTGCCAGCAGCTTAGATAGCGGGAGAAGGAATGAGCAGTTCTTC	TRBV7-2	TRBJ2-1	-	TRBD2
CASSPRGQGSTGELFF	TGCGCCAGCAGCCCAAGGGGACAGGGTTCCACCGGGGAGCTGTTTTTT	TRBV5-1	TRBJ2-2	-	TRBD1
CASSFLQGGDYEQYF	TGTGCCAGCAGTTTCTTACAGGGAGGGGACTACGAGCAGTACTTC	TRBV6-6	TRBJ2-7	-	-
CAWSVSFSGNTIYF	TGTGCCTGGAGTGTATCATTCTCTGGAAACACCATATATTTT	TRBV30	TRBJ1-3	-	-
CASSPGTSGQETQYF	TGTGCCAGCAGTCCCGGGACTAGCGGTCAAGAGACCCAGTACTTC	TRBV4-2	TRBJ2-5	few	TRBD2
CASSRLQGEGYGYTF	TGTGCCAGCAGCCGCCTGCAAGGCGAGGGCTATGGCTACACCTTC	TRBV5-4	TRBJ1-2	-	-
CASSQIDPGTNTGELFF	TGCGCCAGCAGCCAAATTGATCCCGGGACCAACACCGGGGAGCTGTTTTTT	TRBV4-3	TRBJ2-2	once	-
CASSITGTGGNEQYF	TGTGCCAGTAGTATTACCGGGACAGGTGGCAACGAGCAGTACTTC	TRBV19	TRBJ2-7	-	TRBD1
CASGRGAGELFF	TGTGCCAGCGGACGCGGGGCGGGGGAGCTGTTTTTT	TRBV6-5	TRBJ2-2	few	-
CASRSLSGISNQPQHF	TGTGCCAGTAGGTCCCTCTCCGGGATTAGCAATCAGCCCCAGCATTTT	TRBV19	TRBJ1-5	-	-
CASSGWGQGTNYGYTF	TGTGCCAGCAGTGGTTGGGGACAGGGGACTAACTATGGCTACACCTTC	TRBV2	TRBJ1-2	-	TRBD1
CASRDYYEQYF	TGCGCCAGCAGGGACTACTACGAGCAGTACTTC	TRBV5-1	TRBJ2-7	-	-
CSVERRGETGANVLTF	TGCAGCGTTGAACGCAGGGGGGAGACTGGGGCCAACGTCCTGACTTTC	TRBV29-1	TRBJ2-6	once	-
CASSPFPEETDTQYF	TGTGCCAGCAGTCCGTTCCCAGAGGAGACAGATACGCAGTATTTT	TRBV7-3	TRBJ2-3	once	-
CSALAGDETQYF	TGCAGCGCCCTAGCGGGAGACGAGACCCAGTACTTC	TRBV29-1	TRBJ2-5	-	TRBD2
CASSSDPGDYGYTF	TGTGCCAGCAGCTCCGATCCAGGCGACTATGGCTACACCTTC	TRBV5-5	TRBJ1-2	few	-
CASSRGRVADTQYF	TGTGCCAGCTCGCGGGGGCGGGTAGCAGATACGCAGTATTTT	TRBV28	TRBJ2-3	-	-
CASSQGAQRSYEQYF	TGTGCCAGCAGTCAGGGGGCGCAGAGGTCCTACGAGCAGTACTTC	TRBV28	TRBJ2-7	few	TRBD1
CASSLKRAKDTQYF	TGTGCCAGCAGCCTAAAGCGGGCAAAAGATACGCAGTATTTT	TRBV4-2	TRBJ2-3	-	-
CASSFADSGEQFF	TGTGCCAGCAGTTTCGCTGACTCCGGCGAGCAGTTCTTC	TRBV28	TRBJ2-1	-	-
CASSTGPYEQYF	TGTGCCAGCAGCACAGGACCATACGAGCAGTACTTC	TRBV7-9	TRBJ2-7	-	-
CASSRGTAGPYEQYF	TGTGCCAGCAGCCGCGGGACAGCGGGTCCCTACGAGCAGTACTTC	TRBV11-2	TRBJ2-7	-	-
CASSLGGTGFYEQYF	TGTGCCAGCAGCTTAGGCGGGACAGGGTTCTACGAGCAGTACTTC	TRBV11-2	TRBJ2-7	-	TRBD1
CAISENDGELFF	TGTGCCATCAGTGAGAATGACGGGGAGCTGTTTTTT	TRBV10-3	TRBJ2-2	-	-
CASSLPGLGGTDTQYF	TGTGCCAGCAGCTTGCCGGGACTTGGGGGCACAGATACGCAGTATTTT	TRBV5-6	TRBJ2-3	few	-
CASSPTVSETYEQYF	TGTGCCAGCTCACCCACCGTGTCCGAGACCTACGAGCAGTACTTC	TRBV18	TRBJ2-7	once	-
CASSPGGEYSNQPQHF	TGTGCCAGCAGCCCTGGAGGGGAATATAGCAATCAGCCCCAGCATTTT	TRBV28	TRBJ1-5	-	-
CASSSGTAEQYF	TGTGCCAGCAGCTCCGGGACAGCCGAGCAGTACTTC	TRBV13	TRBJ2-7	-	TRBD1
CASSEQGSNQPQHF	TGCGCCAGCAGTGAGCAAGGAAGCAATCAGCCCCAGCATTTT	TRBV10-2	TRBJ1-5	-	-
CASSLGGTSGRVGELFF	TGTGCCAGCAGCTTAGGAGGGACTAGCGGGAGGGTCGGGGAGCTGTTTTTT	TRBV7-8	TRBJ2-2	-	TRBD2
CASSSRQGAWETQYF	TGTGCCAGCAGTTCCCGACAGGGGGCTTGGGAGACCCAGTACTTC	TRBV6-5	TRBJ2-5	-	TRBD1
CASRPTGDSNQPQHF	TGTGCCAGCAGACCGACAGGGGACAGCAATCAGCCCCAGCATTTT	TRBV6-5	TRBJ1-5	-	TRBD1
CASSLGGPGANVLTF	TGTGCCAGCAGCTTGGGGGGGCCTGGGGCCAACGTCCTGACTTTC	TRBV5-4	TRBJ2-6	-	-
CASSSASGTNTGELFF	TGTGCCAGCAGCTCCGCTAGCGGCACGAACACCGGGGAGCTGTTTTTT	TRBV7-9	TRBJ2-2	-	TRBD2
CASSSNRVGYTF	TGTGCCAGCAGTTCAAACAGGGTCGGCTACACCTTC	TRBV6-5	TRBJ1-2	once	-